What follows are 14 T cell receptor beta chains derived from one specimen sequenced in a study of blood T cells in healthy people across ages. Through a sample-barcoded 5' primer and a J-beta primer mix, a second PCR was run for roughly 7 to 11 cycles. A single record per CDR3 protein comes from TCRdb applying MiXCR to the 5' RACE reads. The sample has more than 750,000 distinct CDR3 sequences, under 35% seen once. The same data also went into a second study, on T cells of mothers and their children.

Sequencing was carried out using blood. These receptors all come from a woman aged 40 to 50 in good health.

There are many counts of this clonotype. The V gene is TRBV5-1, the J gene TRBJ1-2, with 7 bases aligning to TRBD1. The CDR3 loop spans 13 amino acids. Germline V gene sequence: CDR1 SGHRS, CDR2 YFSETQ. V shed 2 bases, J shed 8 bases, and the junction held 6 bases outside the gene matches. CDR3 residues: CASSFTNRGGYTF. The DNA for the CDR3 is TGCGCCAGCAGCTTTACCAACAGGGGAGGCTACACCTTC.

V is TRBV9 and J is TRBJ2-5; 7 bases are a match to TRBD2. The end of the DNA aligns better with TRBJ2-7, so the J call may be wrong. This CDR3 has 13 residues. Germline CDR1 is SGDLS and CDR2 is YYNGEE. The CDR3 here is CASSVAGGGEQYF. CDR3 coding DNA: TGTGCCAGCAGCGTAGCTGGGGGGGGCGAGCAGTACTTC.

This clonotype was seen ten or more times. The chain uses TRBV11-2 and TRBJ2-7; D remains ambiguous. Germline CDR1 SGHAT, CDR2 FQNNGV. Trimming cost V 5 bases and J 2 bases, with 7 bases left between them. The CDR3 is made up of 12 amino acids. As DNA, the CDR3 is TGTGCCAGCAGCCACTTGACCTACGAGCAGTACTTC. Encoded protein: CASSHLTYEQYF.

V gene TRBV20-1 combines with J gene TRBJ2-1; tentatively, D is TRBD2 (7 bases). The J call may not be correct, given that the DNA end is closer to TRBJ2-7. Germline V CDR1 and CDR2: DFQATT, SNEGSKA (reference sequence). The length of the CDR3 is 16 residues. CDR3: CSAPVRGGGSYNEQYF. The CDR3, as DNA: TGCAGTGCTCCTGTCCGGGGCGGGGGCTCCTACAATGAGCAGTACTTC.

This clonotype was seen more than once but under ten times. V is TRBV11-2 and J is TRBJ2-5; 11 nucleotides align to TRBD2. The CDR3 is made up of 16 amino acids. With 5 bases clipped from V and 5 bases from J, the junction kept 10 bases outside the gene matches. Germline V CDR1 and CDR2: SGHAT, FQNNGV. The CDR3 DNA is TGTGCCAGCAGCCCCAAGACTAGCGGGGACAGGGAGACCCAGTACTTC. Amino acids: CASSPKTSGDRETQYF.

This clonotype was seen a few times. The chain employs TRBV18 and TRBJ1-1; 7 bases match TRBD1. Trimming cost V 6 bases and J 1 base; bases outside gene matches: 5. This CDR3 spans 14 amino acids. Germline values: CDR1 KGHSH, CDR2 LQKENI. The CDR3 spells CASSQDRKNTEAFF. DNA of the CDR3: TGTGCCAGCTCCCAGGACAGGAAGAACACTGAAGCTTTCTTT. The full variable domain, rest sourced from reference TRBV18 and TRBJ1-1, is NAGVMQNPRHLVRRRGQEARLRCSPMKGHSHVYWYRQLPEEGLKFMVYLQKENIIDESGMPKERFSAEFPKEGPSILRIQQVVRGDSAAYFCASSQDRKNTEAFFGQGTRLTVV.

This clonotype was detected a few times. The rearrangement joins TRBV4-3 to TRBJ2-1, with TRBD1 matching over 9 bases. The CDR3 consists of 16 residues. Germline trimming cut 0 bases from V and 5 bases from J; bases unmatched to any gene: 5. Germline values: CDR1 LGHNA, CDR2 YSLEER. CDR3 coding DNA: TGCGCCAGCAGCCAAGATTTCGGGACAGGGAACAATGAGCAGTTCTTC. Its translation is CASSQDFGTGNNEQFF.

This clonotype appeared a few times. At one boundary the junction diverges from the germline segment, which might be a read error. The chain recombines TRBV9 with TRBJ2-3; 7 nucleotides match TRBD2. The CDR3 runs to 15 residues. Germline V gene lookup returns CDR1 SGDLS and CDR2 YYNGEE. The CDR3 region has the DNA TGTGCCAGCGGCGTAGCGGGCAGCCTCACAGATACGCAGTATTTT. Protein: CASGVAGSLTDTQYF.

This clonotype showed up many times. V gene TRBV15 combines with J gene TRBJ2-7; 7 bases are shared with TRBD1. Trimming cost V 3 bases and J 4 bases; bases outside gene matches: 12. There are 16 residues in the CDR3. Germline V gives CDR1 LNHNV, CDR2 YYDKDF (reference sequence). The CDR3 here is CATSSPSRTGLYEQYF. The CDR3 DNA sequence: TGTGCCACCAGCAGTCCGAGCAGGACAGGACTGTACGAGCAGTACTTC.

In regard to this clonotype: This could be a read error, since a much larger clone is one nucleotide away. The chain couples TRBV6-5 to TRBJ1-2; the D is unclear. The CDR3 covers 12 residues. CDR1 is MNHEY and CDR2 is SVGAGI in the germline V gene. The CDR3 loop reads CAGSYEGYGYTF. The DNA of the CDR3 is TGTGCCGGCAGTTACGAAGGGTATGGCTACACCTTC.

The rearrangement uses TRBV7-9 and TRBJ2-1; TRBD1 is a possible D gene (6 bases). The germline V gene has CDR1 SEHNR and CDR2 FQNEAQ (reference sequence). Trimming left V 1 base short and J 3 bases short, with 13 bases between. This CDR3 comprises 16 residues. The CDR3 bases are TGTGCCAGCAGCTTAGAGGTCAGGGGCGTCTACAATGAGCAGTTCTTC. Translation: CASSLEVRGVYNEQFF. Full variable domain (rest looked up from reference TRBV7-9 and TRBJ2-1): DTGVSQNPRHKITKRGQNVTFRCDPISEHNRLYWYRQTLGQGPEFLTYFQNEAQLEKSRLLSDRFSAERPKGSFSTLEIQRTEQGDSAMYLCASSLEVRGVYNEQFFGPGTRLTVL.

The chain recombines TRBV5-1 with TRBJ2-4, with D unresolved. The germline CDR1 and CDR2 sequences are SGHRS and YFSETQ. The CDR3 length is 14 residues. V lost 4 bases and J 13 bases, leaving 21 bases between the germline ends. The CDR3 sequence is CASSPWAVYNEQYF. In DNA, the CDR3 is TGCGCCAGCAGCCCTTGGGCCGTATACAATGAGCAGTACTTC.

The chain uses TRBV7-8 and TRBJ2-1; D not certain. Germline loops: CDR1 SGHVS, CDR2 FQNEAQ. V was cut by 2 bases and J by 8 bases, with 13 bases left in between. This CDR3 is built from 14 residues. As DNA, the CDR3 is TGTGCCAGCAGCTTACGAGTGGCTCTAGATGAGCAGTTCTTC. It is translated as CASSLRVALDEQFF.

This clonotype showed up many times. J is TRBJ1-2 and V is TRBV5-1, with 7 bases identical to TRBD1. Trimming at V came to 4 bases and at J to 3 bases, leaving 15 bases not matched to a gene. CDR3 length: 17 amino acids. Germline V gene data show CDR1 as SGHRS and CDR2 as YFSETQ. The DNA of the CDR3 is TGCGCCAGCAGCCCCGACAGGGAGTTTCTGGTCGACTATGGCTACACCTTC. Translation gives CASSPDREFLVDYGYTF.